The T cell receptor (beta chain) described here comes from a study of T cell responses to AZD1222 COVID-19 vaccine. Germline CDR1 is MNHNS and CDR2 is SASEGT. The CDR3 sequence is 15 residues long. After removal of 3 bases from V and 2 bases from J, the junction contained 2 bases not matched to a gene. TCRdb's copy holds only in-frame clones and misses some; the assay was immunoSEQ multiplex PCR. The data hold under 95,000 clones, with 70% to 90% observed a single time. Study observations and caveats: Only after the peak T cell response were repertoires sampled. Reportedly, close to half of spike-specific TCRs are directed against unmutated variant regions. Clonal diversity may have been underestimated in mostly white British donors. Spike as a whole was targeted by vaccine-associated CD4 TCRs, dominant at 160-218 and 743-854.

With regard to this clone: Its target is not known.

This specimen consisted of peripheral blood, obtained on day 0 of AZD1222 vaccination. The V and J genes are TRBV6-1 and TRBJ2-3; 10 bases are a match to TRBD2. The receptor's source is an adult in good health. This CDR3 is CASSDLAGVTDTQYF. The CDR3 DNA follows: TGTGCCAGCAGTGACCTAGCGGGAGTCACAGATACGCAGTATTTT.